The 13 T cell receptor beta chains given below trace back to one sample, sequenced in a study of shared T cell receptors in the human thymus. Assay: immunoSEQ multiplex PCR; the TCRdb copy retains only in-frame clones and omits some. The sample has hundreds of thousands of clones, approximately 95% seen once. Input material: thymocytes. The receptors here all came from a human donor.

This chain links TRBV20-1 with TRBJ2-1, with D unresolved. Trimming removed 6 bases from V and 15 bases from J, with 18 bases in between. CDR1 DFQATT and CDR2 SNEGSKA come from the germline V gene (reference sequence). The CDR3 is 11 residues long. As DNA, the CDR3 is TGCAGTGCCCTCTCATGGCGTTGGCGGTTCTTC. Residues: CSALSWRWRFF.

The chain couples TRBV7-9 to TRBJ2-5, with D possibly being TRBD2 (5 bases). The closer fit of TRBJ2-7 to the DNA end suggests the J call may be wrong. CDR1 is SEHNR, CDR2 FQNEAQ, per germline (reference sequence). This CDR3 has 13 amino acids. The CDR3 region is CASSAPGSYEQYF. The CDR3 DNA sequence: TGTGCCAGCAGTGCCCCGGGGTCCTACGAGCAGTACTTC.

The chain is built from TRBV19 and TRBJ2-3; D is perhaps TRBD2 (7 bases). Germline CDR1 is LNHDA and CDR2 is SQIVND (reference sequence). The CDR3 covers 21 residues. V was shortened by 4 bases and J by 10 bases, with 39 bases between the two germline ends. The CDR3 loop is CASSTAGGPRVRREPSGAQYF. In DNA form, the CDR3 reads TGTGCCAGTAGTACAGCCGGGGGCCCCCGGGTTCGGCGGGAGCCAAGTGGAGCGCAGTATTTT.

This sequence joins TRBV27 and TRBJ2-3; 12 positions match TRBD2. Germline loops: CDR1 MNHEY, CDR2 SMNVEV (reference sequence). This CDR3 region has 15 residues. J gave up 4 bases and V 3 bases, and 2 bases lay outside the gene matches. CDR3 protein: CASSFRLAGADTQYF. The CDR3 DNA sequence: TGTGCCAGCAGTTTCCGACTAGCGGGAGCAGATACGCAGTATTTT.

The chain joins TRBV18 to TRBJ2-2; TRBD1 agrees at 8 bases. CDR3 length: 15 amino acids. V dropped 4 bases and J dropped 5; count of bases not matched to a gene: 6. Germline V gives CDR1 KGHSH, CDR2 LQKENI. The CDR3 DNA reads as TGTGCCAGCTCACGGCGGACAGGGAGGACCGGGGAGCTGTTTTTT. Its translation is CASSRRTGRTGELFF.

The chain is built from TRBV4-1 and TRBJ1-2; 7 bases align to TRBD1. The ends lost 0 bases at V and 4 bases at J; junction bases unmatched: 5. CDR1 is MGHRA, CDR2 YSYEKL, per germline. This CDR3 comprises 15 residues. As DNA, the CDR3 is TGCGCCAGCAGCCAAGATAAGGGGGCGGGCTATGGCTACACCTTC. Translated: CASSQDKGAGYGYTF.

The chain recombines TRBV7-9 with TRBJ2-1; D gene ambiguous. V was trimmed by 6 bases and J by 2 bases, leaving 20 bases between them. Germline-derived CDR1 and CDR2 are SEHNR and FQNEAQ (reference sequence). This CDR3 has 17 residues. The CDR3 here is CASRPPYAPRAYNEQFF. CDR3 DNA sequence: TGTGCCAGCAGACCCCCCTATGCCCCAAGGGCCTACAATGAGCAGTTCTTC. The full variable domain, completed using reference TRBV7-9 and TRBJ2-1, is DTGVSQNPRHKITKRGQNVTFRCDPISEHNRLYWYRQTLGQGPEFLTYFQNEAQLEKSRLLSDRFSAERPKGSFSTLEIQRTEQGDSAMYLCASRPPYAPRAYNEQFFGPGTRLTVL.

The V call is TRBV6-1, the J call TRBJ1-2; TRBD1 matches at 10 bases. The CDR3 length is 14 residues. In germline, CDR1 is MNHNS, CDR2 SASEGT. V shed 4 bases, J shed 8 bases, and the junction held 7 bases outside the gene matches. CDR3 nucleotide sequence: TGTGCCAGCAGTGCCCGACAGGGGGCGGAGGGCTACACCTTC. It is translated as CASSARQGAEGYTF.

The chain recombines TRBV7-4 with TRBJ2-6; D may be TRBD2 (6 bases). The CDR3 totals 18 residues. V lost 1 base to trimming and J lost 4 bases, with 17 bases between them. Germline V CDR1 and CDR2: SGHVT, SQSDAQ. The CDR3, as DNA: TGTGCCAGCAGCTTAGGCCGGGGGTTCTTGGCCGGGGCCAACGTCCTGACTTTC. Its translation is CASSLGRGFLAGANVLTF. The variable domain in full, with the rest retrieved from reference TRBV7-4 and TRBJ2-6, is GAGVSQSPRYKVAKRGRDVALRCDSISGHVTLYWYRQTLGQGSEVLTYSQSDAQRDKSGRPSGRFSAERPERSVSTLKIQRTEQGDSAVYLCASSLGRGFLAGANVLTFGAGSRLTVL.

The chain carries TRBV2 and TRBJ1-1; no clear D gene. This CDR3 has 13 amino acids. Germline CDR1 reads SNHLY; CDR2 reads FYNNEI. V gave up 7 bases and J gave up 1 base, with 10 bases separating them. The CDR3 DNA sequence: TGTGCCAGCAACGAGGGTGGGAACACTGAAGCTTTCTTT. Its translation: CASNEGGNTEAFF.

This clone was recorded only once. This chain joins TRBV5-6 and TRBJ2-1, with 8 bases lining up with TRBD2. This CDR3 is built from 15 residues. V shed 2 bases, J shed 7 bases, and the junction held 8 bases outside the gene matches. Germline V gives CDR1 SGHDT, CDR2 YYEEEE. The CDR3 reads CASSFGAGEGNEQFF. In nucleotides, the CDR3 is TGTGCCAGCAGCTTTGGAGCGGGAGAGGGAAATGAGCAGTTCTTC.

The rearrangement links TRBV4-3 to TRBJ2-3; perhaps TRBD2 as D (6 bases). The CDR3 is made up of 16 amino acids. Germline loops: CDR1 LGHNA, CDR2 YSLEER. Trimming took off 4 bases at V and 2 bases at J, with 16 bases between the two ends. CDR3 nucleotides: TGCGCCAGCAGCCTTGGACGGAGGGCCCTCACAGATACGCAGTATTTT. It yields the protein CASSLGRRALTDTQYF.

The chain has TRBV12-5 and TRBJ1-1; 8 bases agree with TRBD1. This CDR3 spans 18 amino acids. Germline trimming cut 0 bases from V and 0 bases from J; bases unmatched to any gene: 9. CDR1 LGHNT and CDR2 FRNRAP come from the germline V gene. The CDR3 loop is CASGLVNHDRGLNTEAFF. The CDR3 DNA follows: TGTGCTAGTGGTTTGGTCAACCACGACAGGGGATTGAACACTGAAGCTTTCTTT.